This passage covers 25 T cell receptor beta chains from one sample sequenced in a study of blood T cell repertoires in COVID-19. The table came from immunoSEQ multiplex PCR; TCRdb's copy has only in-frame clones and leaves some out. The repertoire holds around 250,000 clones, with 86% as singletons. The sample was peripheral blood. The receptors were sampled from a woman older than 75 with COVID-19, enrolled during active disease.

This sequence joins TRBV28 and TRBJ1-6; D is possibly TRBD1 (5 bases). The CDR3 loop spans 12 amino acids. V was pared by 7 bases and J by 9 bases, with 10 bases between. CDR1 and CDR2 from the germline V gene are MDHEN and SYDVKM. Written as DNA, the CDR3 is TGTGCCAGCACCGACAGAACTTCACCCCTCCACTTT. It translates to CASTDRTSPLHF. Variable domain in full (rest from reference TRBV28 and TRBJ1-6): DVKVTQSSRYLVKRTGEKVFLECVQDMDHENMFWYRQDPGLGLRLIYFSYDVKMKEKGDIPEGYSVSREKKERFSLILESASTNQTSMYLCASTDRTSPLHFGNGTRLTVT.

This chain uses TRBV27 with TRBJ2-3, with 9 bases lining up with TRBD2. J gave up 0 bases and V 0 bases, and 7 bases lay outside the gene matches. Looked up from germline, CDR1 is MNHEY and CDR2 is SMNVEV (reference sequence). The CDR3 totals 18 residues. CDR3 sequence: CASSLSIIGTSSTDTQYF. The CDR3 DNA sequence: TGTGCCAGCAGTTTATCGATAATTGGGACTAGCAGCACAGATACGCAGTATTTT.

The chain recombines TRBV19 with TRBJ2-1; perhaps TRBD1 as D (5 bases). The CDR3 length is 15 residues. V was pared by 1 base and J by 2 bases, with 9 bases between. Per the germline V gene, CDR1 is LNHDA and CDR2 is SQIVND (reference sequence). The CDR3 sequence is CASSIVREPYNEQFF. The CDR3 DNA reads TGTGCCAGTAGTATAGTCAGGGAACCCTACAATGAGCAGTTCTTC.

V and J are TRBV30 and TRBJ1-1, with a possible D match to TRBD1 (6 bases). Per germline, CDR1 GTSNPN and CDR2 SVGIG (reference sequence). The CDR3 totals 11 residues. Trimming removed 1 base at V and 8 bases at J, with 8 bases between. The CDR3 spells CAWSAGAEAFF. In nucleotides, the CDR3 is TGTGCCTGGAGTGCAGGGGCCGAAGCTTTCTTT.

CDR3 sequence: CAISGSSQTSDKETQYF. The CDR3 DNA sequence: TGTGCCATCAGTGGGTCCTCCCAGACATCAGATAAGGAGACCCAGTACTTC. The chain combines TRBV10-3 with TRBJ2-5; D unresolved. Per germline, CDR1 ENHRY and CDR2 SYGVKD. Trimming removed 4 bases from V and 5 bases from J, with 23 bases in between. This CDR3 is 17 amino acids long.

This chain joins TRBV5-1 and TRBJ2-1, with 14 bases fitting TRBD2. Germline V CDR1 and CDR2: SGHRS, YFSETQ. The CDR3 is 18 amino acids. J gave up 6 bases and V 0 bases, and 8 bases lay outside the gene matches. The CDR3 loop is CASSLGRTSGGRPNEQFF. In DNA form, the CDR3 reads TGCGCCAGCAGCTTGGGGCGGACTAGCGGGGGGCGTCCCAATGAGCAGTTCTTC.

This clone appeared a few times. The V gene is TRBV28, the J gene TRBJ1-5; 10 bases are shared with TRBD1. CDR1 and CDR2 (germline): MDHEN, SYDVKM. V was clipped by 5 bases and J by 3 bases; unmatched bases: 7. The CDR3 is 16 residues long. CDR3 in DNA: TGTGCCAGCAGTCCCTCGGGACAGGGGATCAATCAGCCCCAGCATTTT. It encodes CASSPSGQGINQPQHF.

Concerning this clone: Other DNA sequences in this specimen translate into the identical CDR3. J is TRBJ2-5 and V is TRBV5-1; D might be TRBD1 (6 bases). The germline V gene encodes CDR1 SGHRS and CDR2 YFSETQ. Trimming took 4 bases from V and 5 from J, leaving 15 bases between them. There are 14 residues in the CDR3. The CDR3 reads CASSPETGGETQYF. In nucleotides, the CDR3 is TGCGCCAGCAGCCCTGAGACAGGTGGCGAGACCCAGTACTTC.

The chain recombines TRBV18 with TRBJ2-7; tentative D call: TRBD2 (5 bases). The V and J ends lost 2 bases and 2 bases respectively, with 10 bases between them. Germline V gene sequence: CDR1 KGHSH, CDR2 LQKENI. The CDR3 covers 14 residues. The CDR3 sequence is CASSPSPAAYEQYV. As DNA, the CDR3 is TGTGCCAGCTCACCATCTCCAGCGGCCTACGAGCAGTACGTC.

The chain links TRBV5-1 to TRBJ1-2; TRBD1 might be the D (6 bases). The CDR3 length is 16 residues. V was clipped by 0 bases and J by 3 bases, with 15 bases between them. Germline loops: CDR1 SGHRS, CDR2 YFSETQ. CDR3 protein: CASSLAFGGADYGYTF. CDR3 coding DNA: TGCGCCAGCAGCTTGGCTTTTGGGGGGGCCGACTATGGCTACACCTTC.

This clone was counted a few times. The chain couples TRBV29-1 to TRBJ1-2, with D unclear. V lost 7 bases, J lost 3 bases, and 15 bases lay in between. The CDR3 has 13 amino acids. Germline CDR1 is SQVTM and CDR2 is ANQGSEA. CDR3: CSAHSMGDYGYTF. For the CDR3, the DNA is TGCAGCGCTCATTCTATGGGAGACTATGGCTACACCTTC.

The chain carries TRBV19 and TRBJ1-5, with unresolved D. The CDR3 covers 15 residues. CDR1 and CDR2 from the germline V gene are LNHDA and SQIVND (reference sequence). The V end lost 8 bases, the J end lost 2 bases, and 16 bases lay between the germline ends. This chain's CDR3 is CASQSTGMGNQPQHF. The CDR3 coding sequence is TGTGCCAGTCAAAGTACGGGTATGGGCAATCAGCCCCAGCATTTT.

This chain connects TRBV7-2 to TRBJ2-1; weak D call: TRBD2 (5 bases). Trimming shortened V by 2 bases and J by 0 bases, and 14 bases separated the two germline ends. The CDR3 spans 17 residues. Germline V gene data show CDR1 as SGHTA and CDR2 as FQGNSA. CDR3 sequence: CASSLRSGASSYNEQFF. CDR3 in DNA: TGTGCCAGCAGCTTAAGGAGCGGAGCAAGCTCCTACAATGAGCAGTTCTTC.

V usage is TRBV25-1 and J usage is TRBJ1-3; D not resolved. The CDR3 runs 13 residues. Per germline, CDR1 MGHDK and CDR2 SYGVNS. The V gene lost 5 bases and the J gene lost 8 bases, with 13 bases spanning the gap. CDR3 bases: TGTGCCAGCAGTAGAGGCGGGGAACACACCATATATTTT. The encoded protein is CASSRGGEHTIYF.

This clone was counted a few times. The V call is TRBV7-2, the J call TRBJ1-5; TRBD1 matches 7 bases. V trimming: 3 bases; J trimming: 2 bases; junction bases outside the gene matches: 4. CDR3 length: 15 amino acids. Germline assignment: CDR1 SGHTA and CDR2 FQGNSA. The CDR3 loop reads CASSLTGSGNQPQHF. CDR3 DNA sequence: TGTGCCAGCAGCTTGACAGGGTCGGGCAATCAGCCCCAGCATTTT.

The chain recombines TRBV2 with TRBJ2-2, with D possibly being TRBD2 (7 bases). Trimming took 7 bases from V and 4 from J, leaving 13 bases between them. Germline CDR1 is SNHLY and CDR2 is FYNNEI. The CDR3 consists of 14 residues. CDR3 sequence (DNA): TGTGCCAGCACCGGGCGGGGGCCCACCGGGGAGCTGTTTTTT. It is translated as CASTGRGPTGELFF.

The chain is built from TRBV7-9 and TRBJ2-5; 9 nucleotides align to TRBD2. This CDR3 spans 14 amino acids. V was clipped by 1 base and J by 5 bases; unmatched bases: 2. Germline loops: CDR1 SEHNR, CDR2 FQNEAQ (reference sequence). The CDR3 nucleotides are TGTGCCAGCAGCTTAGGACTAGCGGTGGAGACCCAGTACTTC. Protein sequence: CASSLGLAVETQYF.

The rearrangement links TRBV6-6 to TRBJ2-1; TRBD2 is a possible D gene (6 bases). CDR3 length: 12 residues. Trimming took off 7 bases at V and 10 bases at J, with 14 bases between the two ends. Germline lookup yields CDR1 MNHNY and CDR2 SVGAGI (reference sequence). Here the CDR3 reads CASTPGVREQFF. The CDR3 DNA sequence: TGTGCCAGCACCCCGGGGGTGAGGGAGCAGTTCTTC.

This clone appeared a few times. V is TRBV6-5 and J is TRBJ1-3, with a tentative D call TRBD1 (5 bases). The CDR3 has 14 residues. Trimming pared 6 bases from V and 6 bases from J, leaving 15 bases between. The V gene's germline CDR1 is MNHEY and CDR2 SVGAGI. The CDR3 protein is CASSQWGDENTIYF. CDR3 nucleotide sequence: TGTGCCAGCAGCCAATGGGGGGACGAAAACACCATATATTTT.

This clone was seen just once. This chain joins TRBV5-1 and TRBJ2-3; 10 bases are a match to TRBD1. The CDR3 has 15 residues. Germline CDR1 SGHRS, CDR2 YFSETQ. V lost 4 bases, J lost 4 bases, and 6 bases stayed unmatched. CDR3 protein: CASSGTGERPDTQYF. For the CDR3, the DNA is TGCGCCAGCAGCGGGACAGGGGAAAGACCAGATACGCAGTATTTT.

The chain has TRBV4-3 and TRBJ1-3; no definite D call. Trimming removed 4 bases at V and 0 bases at J, with 13 bases between. The CDR3 contains 16 residues. Germline values: CDR1 LGHNA, CDR2 YSLEER. The chain's CDR3 is CASSLATDSSGNTIYF. CDR3 DNA: TGCGCCAGCAGCCTCGCGACTGATAGCTCTGGAAACACCATATATTTT.

V usage is TRBV27 and J usage is TRBJ1-5, with TRBD1 matching 7 bases. Per germline, CDR1 MNHEY and CDR2 SMNVEV (reference sequence). This CDR3 is built from 15 residues. Germline trimming cut 6 bases from V and 4 bases from J; bases unmatched to any gene: 9. The CDR3 here is CASRGGTEPNQPQHF. The CDR3, as DNA: TGTGCCAGCAGAGGAGGGACAGAACCAAATCAGCCCCAGCATTTT.

The gene calls are TRBV11-1 and TRBJ2-3; a weak D match, TRBD2 (6 bases). V dropped 1 base and J dropped 0 bases, with 8 bases sitting between them. This CDR3 spans 15 amino acids. CDR1 and CDR2 from the germline V gene are SGHAT and FQDESV (reference sequence). The CDR3 loop reads CASSLEGTSTDTQYF. The CDR3 DNA follows: TGTGCCAGCAGCTTAGAGGGGACTAGCACAGATACGCAGTATTTT.

J is TRBJ2-7 and V is TRBV6-5, with a tentative D call TRBD1 (5 bases). Germline V gene sequence: CDR1 MNHEY, CDR2 SVGAGI. There are 13 residues in the CDR3. Trimming removed 0 bases from V and 2 bases from J, with 5 bases in between. CDR3 in DNA: TGTGCCAGCAGTTACTCGGACACCTACGAGCAGTACTTC. This codes for CASSYSDTYEQYF.

Note on this clone: Within the sample, other DNA sequences also encode this same CDR3. This chain uses TRBV19 with TRBJ1-5; possible D gene TRBD1, 6 bases. V lost 6 bases and J 4 bases, leaving 7 bases between the germline ends. Germline V gene sequence: CDR1 LNHDA, CDR2 SQIVND (reference sequence). The length of the CDR3 is 12 residues. The CDR3 here is CASRQGNQPQHF. The DNA for the CDR3 is TGTGCCAGTAGACAGGGAAATCAGCCCCAGCATTTT.